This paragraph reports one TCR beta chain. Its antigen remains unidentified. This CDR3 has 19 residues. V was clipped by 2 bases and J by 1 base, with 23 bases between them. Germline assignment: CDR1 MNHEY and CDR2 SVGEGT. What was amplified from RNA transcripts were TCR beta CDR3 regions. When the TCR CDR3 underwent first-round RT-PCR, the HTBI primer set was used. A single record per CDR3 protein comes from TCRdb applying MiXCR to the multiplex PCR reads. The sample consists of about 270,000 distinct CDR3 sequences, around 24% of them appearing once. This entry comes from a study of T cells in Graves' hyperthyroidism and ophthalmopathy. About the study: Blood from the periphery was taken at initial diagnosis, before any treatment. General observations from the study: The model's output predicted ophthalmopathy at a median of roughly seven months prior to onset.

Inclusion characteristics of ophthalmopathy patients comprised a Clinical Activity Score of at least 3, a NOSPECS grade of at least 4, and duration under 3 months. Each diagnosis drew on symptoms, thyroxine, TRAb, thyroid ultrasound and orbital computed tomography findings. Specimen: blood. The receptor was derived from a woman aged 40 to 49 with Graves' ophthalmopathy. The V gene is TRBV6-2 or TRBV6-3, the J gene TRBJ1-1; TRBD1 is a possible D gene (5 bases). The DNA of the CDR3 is TGTGCCAGCAGTTACCCCCTCACGGATGGGGGGATCCGGAACACTGAAGCTTTCTTT. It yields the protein CASSYPLTDGGIRNTEAFF.